Listed here are 8 T cell receptor beta chains from one sample, sequenced in a study of CD8+ T cells in alopecia areata (dated by TCRdb to 2016 to 2019). The library was prepared using the immunoSEQ multiplex PCR assay. RNA was extracted from all samples and reverse transcribed into cDNA, which served as template for TCR sequencing. TCRdb mirrors the immuneACCESS table, restricted to in-frame sequences. Some clones are absent from its copies; in checked studies, under half trace to an unresolved V gene, and the reason for the others is unknown. Here the sample has 150,000 to 200,000 clones; just under 65% occur a single time. Together, the top ten hold 1.3% of the sample. This specimen's treatment or condition label, interpreted: oral pan-JAK inhibitor, 5-10 mg twice daily. The specimen was CD4+ T cells sorted from blood, collected around week 49, from a patient treated with tofacitinib. Source of these receptors: a human donor with alopecia areata.

This clone has just a few counts. V gene TRBV20-1 combines with J gene TRBJ1-1, with D maybe TRBD1 (6 bases). V was pared by 5 bases and J by 8 bases, with 12 bases between. CDR3 length: 11 amino acids. The germline V gene encodes CDR1 DFQATT and CDR2 SNEGSKA (reference sequence). This CDR3 reads CSAVGQPEAFF. DNA for the CDR3: TGCAGTGCTGTCGGACAGCCAGAAGCTTTCTTT.

The V gene is TRBV29-1, the J gene TRBJ1-2; D gene uncertain. CDR1 and CDR2 (germline): SQVTM, ANQGSEA. CDR3 size: 11 residues. Trimming removed 0 bases at V and 8 bases at J, with 7 bases between. DNA for the CDR3: TGCAGCGTTGAAGATCTTGGAGGCTACACCTTC. Translating it yields CSVEDLGGYTF.

V and J are TRBV30 and TRBJ1-6; TRBD1 might be the D (6 bases). The CDR3 totals 13 residues. CDR1 and CDR2 from the germline V gene are GTSNPN and SVGIG (reference sequence). Trimming pared 6 bases from V and 7 bases from J, leaving 13 bases between. DNA of the CDR3: TGTGCCTGCGCAGGGGCGGTCAATTCACCCCTCCACTTT. As protein: CACAGAVNSPLHF.

The rearrangement uses TRBV7-2 and TRBJ2-3; possible D gene TRBD2, 6 bases. Looked up from germline, CDR1 is SGHTA and CDR2 is FQGNSA. The V gene lost 5 bases and the J gene lost 1 base, with 13 bases spanning the gap. This CDR3 is 15 amino acids long. The CDR3 nucleotides are TGTGCCAGCAGCCCGGAGGGTGGACGCACAGATACGCAGTATTTT. Encoded protein: CASSPEGGRTDTQYF.

The chain uses TRBV11-3 and TRBJ2-1; D is perhaps TRBD1 (6 bases). Deletions cut 3 bases from V and 3 bases from J, with 9 bases between. The CDR3 runs to 14 residues. CDR1 and CDR2 (germline): SGHNT, YENEEA. The CDR3 sequence is CASSLQGNYNEQFF. In DNA, the CDR3 is TGTGCCAGCAGCTTGCAGGGGAACTACAATGAGCAGTTCTTC.

This clone was recorded a few times. V gene TRBV29-1 combines with J gene TRBJ1-1, with TRBD1 matching 9 bases. Trimming took 3 bases from V and 6 from J; bases not matched to a gene: 2. The CDR3 length is 12 residues. Germline CDR1 is SQVTM and CDR2 is ANQGSEA. As DNA, the CDR3 is TGCAGCGTTGACCGACAGGGGGCTGAAGCTTTCTTT. It translates to CSVDRQGAEAFF.

J is TRBJ2-5 and V is TRBV5-1; the D call may be TRBD1 or TRBD2 (5 bases each). Germline V CDR1 and CDR2: SGHRS, YFSETQ. Trimming took off 2 bases at V and 5 bases at J, with 16 bases between the two ends. CDR3 length: 15 amino acids. CDR3 protein: CASSLRDPRQETQYF. For the CDR3, the DNA is TGCGCCAGCAGCTTAAGGGACCCGAGACAGGAGACCCAGTACTTC.

The CDR3 here is CASSVMRGQPQHF. The CDR3 bases are TGTGCCAGCAGTGTAATGAGGGGCCAGCCCCAGCATTTT. The chain employs TRBV6-4 and TRBJ1-5; D may be TRBD1 (5 bases). Trimming shortened V by 4 bases and J by 7 bases, and 11 bases separated the two germline ends. Per the germline V gene, CDR1 is MRHNA and CDR2 is SNTAGT. This CDR3 contains 13 residues.